This TCR beta chain was found in a study of T cells in tumors after PD-1 blockade. Germline assignment: CDR1 LNHDA and CDR2 SQIVND (reference sequence). This CDR3 has 14 residues. Trimming at V came to 7 bases and at J to 6 bases, leaving 9 bases not matched to a gene. Some clones are missing from TCRdb's copy, which holds only in-frame ones; the method was immunoSEQ multiplex PCR. The sample lists around 50,000 clones, 75% to 85% seen once, with 16% in the top ten. This clone is a singleton in its sample. This clonotype was obtained from a human donor with basal cell carcinoma. This sequence joins TRBV19 and TRBJ1-5; 7 bases match TRBD1. Sequenced here: PBMCs, sampled before anti-PD-1 treatment. CDR3 region: CASNWAGGGQPQHF. DNA for the CDR3: TGTGCCAGTAACTGGGCAGGGGGTGGTCAGCCCCAGCATTTT.